This T cell receptor (beta chain) was captured by sequencing in a study of low-dose radiotherapy and immunotherapy resistance in tumors. CDR1 is MNHEY, CDR2 SVGEGT, per germline. The CDR3 sequence is 14 residues long. V lost 5 bases to trimming and J lost 2 bases, with 13 bases between them. Time point denoted: before trial treatment. First-strand cDNA used TRAV- and TRBV-specific primers, covering alpha and beta chains. Amplification of TCRs used a constant-region primer and V-primer adapter for around 18 PCR cycles. TCRdb redid the calling of the reads with MiXCR, one entry per CDR3 protein. The sample consists of tens of thousands of distinct CDR3 sequences, roughly a sixth of them appearing once. This clonotype was detected many times.

This sample comprised PBMCs, obtained before treatment. The chain employs TRBV6-2 or TRBV6-3 and TRBJ2-7; D is ambiguous. The sequence came from a male donor with prostate cancer. CDR3 sequence: CASSPDSSPYEQYF. The CDR3 region has the DNA TGTGCCAGCAGTCCTGACTCCTCCCCCTACGAGCAGTACTTC.